This passage covers 29 T cell receptor beta chains from one sample sequenced in a study of blood T cell repertoires in COVID-19. Measured with immunoSEQ multiplex PCR; TCRdb has only the in-frame clones, and not every one. Of around 190,000 clones in the sample, 70% to 90% were seen once. The sequenced sample consisted of peripheral blood. Receptor source: a man younger than 30 who had recovered from COVID-19.

This clone has a single count. The chain links TRBV13 to TRBJ1-1; TRBD1 matches at 9 bases. V gave up 5 bases and J gave up 10 bases; unmatched junction bases: 5. The V gene's germline CDR1 is PRHDT and CDR2 FYEKMQ (reference sequence). This CDR3 comprises 12 residues. This CDR3 reads CASSPQDRGAFF. The CDR3 DNA reads as TGTGCCAGCAGCCCCCAGGACAGGGGAGCTTTCTTT.

The chain links TRBV18 to TRBJ1-4, with TRBD1 matching 7 bases. The CDR3 consists of 13 residues. Germline values: CDR1 KGHSH, CDR2 LQKENI. Trimming removed 6 bases from V and 7 bases from J; junction bases left unmatched: 5. CDR3 nucleotide sequence: TGTGCCAGCTCGGGACAGAGCGGTGAAAAACTGTTTTTT. Translating gives CASSGQSGEKLFF.

J is TRBJ1-1 and V is TRBV2; 11 nucleotides match TRBD1. V was pared by 3 bases and J by 5 bases, with 8 bases of the junction left unmatched. Looked up from germline, CDR1 is SNHLY and CDR2 is FYNNEI. CDR3 length equals 16 residues. In DNA form, the CDR3 reads TGTGCCAGCAGTGATTTGGGGACAGGGGGATGGACTGAAGCTTTCTTT. It codes for CASSDLGTGGWTEAFF.

The chain uses TRBV7-2 and TRBJ2-3; D call uncertain. The CDR3 runs 14 residues. Germline CDR1 SGHTA, CDR2 FQGNSA. V was trimmed by 7 bases and J by 5 bases, leaving 16 bases between them. The CDR3: CASTLSGVRDTQYF. The CDR3 nucleotides are TGTGCCAGCACCCTGTCCGGAGTGAGAGATACGCAGTATTTT.

The rearrangement links TRBV29-1 to TRBJ1-1; the D is unclear. The germline V and J ends were trimmed by 8 bases and 0 bases, with 13 bases remaining between them. Per germline, CDR1 SQVTM and CDR2 ANQGSEA. The CDR3 has 13 amino acids. The CDR3 coding sequence is TGCAGCTGTGGAAGAGGCTTGAACACTGAAGCTTTCTTT. It translates to CSCGRGLNTEAFF.

The chain combines TRBV21-1 with TRBJ1-5; the DNA was not used to check the table's D call, TRBD1. TRBV21-1 is an annotated pseudogene. CDR3 length: 16 amino acids. CDR3 sequence (DNA): TGTGCCAGCAGAAAAGAGGGGCGGCCCGGCAATCAGCCCCAGCATTTT. Encoded protein: CASRKEGRPGNQPQHF.

The rearrangement links TRBV14 to TRBJ1-4; possibly TRBD1 for D (5 bases). The ends were cut back, 3 bases at V and 12 bases at J, with 17 bases in the middle. Germline lookup yields CDR1 SGHDN and CDR2 FVKESK. There are 14 residues in the CDR3. CDR3 amino acids: CASSHRDSGRELFF. The CDR3 nucleotides read TGTGCCAGCAGCCACCGGGACTCAGGTAGAGAACTGTTTTTT.

This rearrangement joins TRBV25-1 to TRBJ2-7, with TRBD1 matching over 7 bases. Germline CDR1 and CDR2: MGHDK and SYGVNS. This CDR3 contains 11 residues. Trimming at V came to 7 bases and at J to 3 bases, leaving 0 bases not matched to a gene. The CDR3 sequence: CASTGGYEQYF. CDR3 coding DNA: TGTGCCAGCACAGGGGGCTACGAGCAGTACTTC.

The chain joins TRBV19 to TRBJ2-3; TRBD2 is a possible D gene (5 bases). CDR3 size: 15 residues. The ends were cut back, 3 bases at V and 2 bases at J, with 12 bases in the middle. Germline CDR1 and CDR2: LNHDA and SQIVND (reference sequence). Here the CDR3 DNA reads TGTGCCAGTAGTATGGACGCGGGCACCACAGATACGCAGTATTTT. Amino acids: CASSMDAGTTDTQYF.

The V and J genes are TRBV2 and TRBJ1-1; tentatively, D is TRBD1 (6 bases). Looked up from germline, CDR1 is SNHLY and CDR2 is FYNNEI. V shed 7 bases and J shed 2 bases, with 14 bases lying between them. The CDR3 is 14 residues long. The CDR3 protein is CASNLGAANTEAFF. The DNA of the CDR3 is TGTGCCAGCAACCTGGGGGCTGCCAACACTGAAGCTTTCTTT.

The chain couples TRBV10-3 to TRBJ1-4, with a possible D match to TRBD1 (5 bases). CDR3 length equals 14 residues. The germline V gene encodes CDR1 ENHRY and CDR2 SYGVKD. The V end lost 2 bases, the J end lost 10 bases, and 14 bases lay between the germline ends. CDR3 loop: CAISEGQGVGKLFF. The CDR3 region has the DNA TGTGCCATCAGTGAGGGTCAGGGCGTCGGAAAACTGTTTTTT.

V is TRBV5-4 and J is TRBJ2-2; 12 bases map to TRBD2. The V and J ends lost 1 base and 1 base, in that order; junction bases with no gene match: 8. Germline V gives CDR1 SGHNT, CDR2 YYREEE (reference sequence). This CDR3 spans 19 amino acids. The CDR3 is CASSLYRALAGGNTGELFF. CDR3 DNA sequence: TGTGCCAGCAGCTTGTACAGGGCACTAGCGGGAGGGAACACCGGGGAGCTGTTTTTT.

J is TRBJ2-1 and V is TRBV9; TRBD2 matches 9 bases. Germline trimming cut 5 bases from V and 5 bases from J; bases unmatched to any gene: 8. Germline lookup yields CDR1 SGDLS and CDR2 YYNGEE. The CDR3 loop spans 15 amino acids. As DNA, the CDR3 is TGTGCCAGCAGTAACGTCCTAGCGGGGCACAATGAGCAGTTCTTC. Translation gives CASSNVLAGHNEQFF.

V usage is TRBV2 and J usage is TRBJ1-1; D not certain. The germline V gene has CDR1 SNHLY and CDR2 FYNNEI. This CDR3 region has 11 residues. The V end was cut by 5 bases, the J end by 8 bases, with 9 bases between. The CDR3 loop is CASSSGTEAFF. In DNA, the CDR3 is TGTGCCAGCAGTTCAGGAACGGAAGCTTTCTTT.

The chain is built from TRBV29-1 and TRBJ2-7; 7 bases align to TRBD1. CDR1 and CDR2 (germline): SQVTM, ANQGSEA. V lost 4 bases and J lost 0; bases outside the gene matches: 9. CDR3 length: 15 amino acids. CDR3 DNA: TGCAGCGTTGGAGGGGGACAGTGGAGCTCCTACGAGCAGTACTTC. It encodes CSVGGGQWSSYEQYF.

This clone was found a few times. The chain joins TRBV7-8 to TRBJ1-1, with 8 bases identical to TRBD1. V was clipped by 6 bases and J by 5 bases; unmatched bases: 11. The CDR3 loop spans 15 amino acids. The germline gives CDR1 SGHVS, CDR2 FQNEAQ. CDR3 nucleotide sequence: TGTGCCAGCAGGGGGGCAGGGGGCAGATGGACTGAAGCTTTCTTT. Its translation is CASRGAGGRWTEAFF.

The CDR3 DNA follows: TGTGCCAGCAGCTGGGGACTAGCGGACTCCTACGAGCAGTACTTC. It translates to CASSWGLADSYEQYF. This chain connects TRBV13 to TRBJ2-7, with 11 positions matching TRBD2. V lost 4 bases and J lost 0; bases outside the gene matches: 2. The CDR3 sequence is 15 residues long. Germline lookup yields CDR1 PRHDT and CDR2 FYEKMQ (reference sequence).

As concerns this clone: Relative to the germline gene, one junction end is altered; a read error may explain this. DNA of the CDR3: TGTGCCAGCAGTTCGAATGACAGGGAAGTTTTCTTT. Protein: CASSSNDREVFF. The chain employs TRBV28 and TRBJ1-1; 7 nucleotides agree with TRBD1. Germline CDR1 and CDR2: MDHEN and SYDVKM. This CDR3 comprises 12 residues.

The chain combines TRBV6-5 with TRBJ2-1; 7 bases line up with TRBD2. The V gene's germline CDR1 is MNHEY and CDR2 SVGAGI. Trimming removed 4 bases from V and 1 base from J; junction bases left unmatched: 4. There are 15 residues in the CDR3. CDR3 coding DNA: TGTGCCAGCAGTTTAAACGGGGGGTCCTACAATGAGCAGTTCTTC. Protein sequence: CASSLNGGSYNEQFF.

V gene TRBV30 combines with J gene TRBJ2-7; perhaps TRBD1 as D (6 bases). Germline CDR1 and CDR2: GTSNPN and SVGIG (reference sequence). With 3 bases removed from V and 2 bases from J, the gap between germline ends came to 14 bases. The CDR3 length is 14 residues. In DNA, the CDR3 is TGTGCCTGGAGACCGCTTGGGACAACCTACGAGCAGTACTTC. Translated: CAWRPLGTTYEQYF.

V is TRBV11-2 and J is TRBJ2-2, with D hard to call. The V gene's germline CDR1 is SGHAT and CDR2 FQNNGV. This CDR3 is 13 amino acids long. The V end lost 2 bases, the J end lost 5 bases, and 6 bases lay between the germline ends. The CDR3: CASSLRETGELFF. CDR3 bases: TGTGCCAGCAGCTTACGAGAGACCGGGGAGCTGTTTTTT.

The chain combines TRBV7-2 with TRBJ2-6; D is possibly TRBD2 (7 bases). V dropped 1 base and J dropped 5 bases, with 12 bases sitting between them. Germline loops: CDR1 SGHTA, CDR2 FQGNSA. This CDR3 has 16 residues. The CDR3 loop reads CASSLDGGRRANVLTF. The CDR3 DNA sequence: TGTGCCAGCAGCTTAGACGGGGGGCGGAGGGCCAACGTCCTGACTTTC.

The chain recombines TRBV7-2 with TRBJ1-3, with 7 bases lining up with TRBD1. J gave up 0 bases and V 1 base, and 3 bases lay outside the gene matches. The germline V gene has CDR1 SGHTA and CDR2 FQGNSA. The CDR3 length is 16 residues. The CDR3 nucleotides read TGTGCCAGCAGCTTAGGGGCAGGGGGCTCTGGAAACACCATATATTTT. Translated, it gives CASSLGAGGSGNTIYF.

The chain combines TRBV6-1 with TRBJ1-3, with 12 bases that match TRBD1. The CDR3 extends over 17 amino acids. J gave up 3 bases and V 2 bases, and 5 bases lay outside the gene matches. Germline V lookup: CDR1 MNHNS, CDR2 SASEGT. CDR3 loop: CASSETGTGGFGNTIYF. In DNA, the CDR3 is TGTGCCAGCAGTGAAACCGGGACAGGGGGCTTTGGAAACACCATATATTTT.

The rearrangement links TRBV27 to TRBJ2-7; D is perhaps TRBD1 (6 bases). The ends were cut back, 8 bases at V and 6 bases at J, with 11 bases in the middle. CDR1 is MNHEY and CDR2 is SMNVEV in the germline V gene (reference sequence). The CDR3 covers 11 residues. This CDR3 is CASRTGFEQYF. DNA of the CDR3: TGTGCCAGCCGAACAGGGTTCGAGCAGTACTTC.

The CDR3 region is CASSLDSGVETQYF. The CDR3 region has the DNA TGTGCCAGCAGCTTAGATTCAGGGGTGGAGACCCAGTACTTC. V is TRBV11-1 and J is TRBJ2-5; D perhaps matches TRBD1 (6 bases). V lost 1 base and J lost 5, with 11 bases in between. CDR3 size: 14 residues. The germline V gene has CDR1 SGHAT and CDR2 FQDESV (reference sequence).

The V call is TRBV4-3, the J call TRBJ2-7; possibly TRBD1 for D (6 bases). Germline CDR1 reads LGHNA; CDR2 reads YSLEER. CDR3 length equals 15 residues. The V gene lost 1 base and the J gene lost 3 bases, with 13 bases spanning the gap. The CDR3 is CASSQVRQGNYEQYF. In DNA, the CDR3 is TGCGCCAGCAGCCAAGTAAGGCAGGGGAACTACGAGCAGTACTTC.

The chain has TRBV6-1 and TRBJ1-5, with D possibly matching TRBD1 (5 bases). Trimming took 0 bases from V and 7 from J, leaving 13 bases between them. CDR1 MNHNS and CDR2 SASEGT come from the germline V gene. The length of the CDR3 is 15 residues. The CDR3 is CASSEASQGYQPQHF. The CDR3 region has the DNA TGTGCCAGCAGTGAAGCCTCGCAGGGCTACCAGCCCCAGCATTTT.

This chain links TRBV19 with TRBJ2-7; maybe TRBD1 (6 bases). This CDR3 comprises 12 residues. The V end was cut by 3 bases, the J end by 6 bases, with 9 bases between. CDR1 is LNHDA and CDR2 is SQIVND in the germline V gene (reference sequence). CDR3 protein: CASSMRGGEQYF. The CDR3 bases are TGTGCCAGTAGTATGAGAGGGGGCGAGCAGTACTTC. Variable domain in full (rest from reference TRBV19 and TRBJ2-7): DGGITQSPKYLFRKEGQNVTLSCEQNLNHDAMYWYRQDPGQGLRLIYYSQIVNDFQKGDIAEGYSVSREKKESFPLTVTSAQKNPTAFYLCASSMRGGEQYFGPGTRLTVT.